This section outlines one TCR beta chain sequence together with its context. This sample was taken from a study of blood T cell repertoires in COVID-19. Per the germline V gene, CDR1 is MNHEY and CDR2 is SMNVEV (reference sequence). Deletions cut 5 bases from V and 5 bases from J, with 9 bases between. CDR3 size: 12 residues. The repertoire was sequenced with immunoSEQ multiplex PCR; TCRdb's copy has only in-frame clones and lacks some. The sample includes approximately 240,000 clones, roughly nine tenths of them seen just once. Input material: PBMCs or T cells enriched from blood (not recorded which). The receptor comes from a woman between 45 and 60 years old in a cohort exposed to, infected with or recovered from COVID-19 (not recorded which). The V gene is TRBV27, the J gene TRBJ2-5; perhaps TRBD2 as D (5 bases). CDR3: CASSRPGETQYF. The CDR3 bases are TGTGCCAGCAGTCGGCCGGGGGAGACCCAGTACTTC.